This T cell receptor (beta chain) comes out of a study of T cell responses to AZD1222 COVID-19 vaccine. Regarding the study as a whole: Donors were chiefly white British, with a greater number of females, and clonal diversity was perhaps underestimated. Baseline seropositivity occurred in only 5 to 7 AZD1222 recipients. After the peak T cell response, and only then, were repertoires sampled.

Here immunoSEQ multiplex PCR was the method, and the copy in TCRdb shows in-frame clones only, minus some. The sample lists 150,000 to 200,000 clones, just over 85% occurring once. Germline loops: CDR1 SGHDT, CDR2 YYEEEE. This CDR3 region has 14 residues. V was clipped by 7 bases and J by 0 bases; unmatched bases: 6. Of note for this clone: The antigen is unknown.

The chain recombines TRBV5-6 with TRBJ1-2; 7 positions agree with TRBD1. The sample was peripheral blood, taken on day 0 of AZD1222 vaccination. The source of this sequence is an adult in good health. The CDR3 DNA reads as TGTGCCAGCTGGACAGGACTAACTAACTATGGCTACACCTTC. This translates into CASWTGLTNYGYTF.